The T cell receptor (beta chain) described here comes from a study of CD8 T cells in ankylosing spondylitis. Study-wide results and limits: With a CD8+ phenotype, disease-linked clones were relatively rare in peripheral blood. Disease-linked clones reportedly concentrated significantly in matched ankylosing spondylitis synovial fluid. Some motif variants had been reported before (in reactive arthritis synovial fluid and blood). A TCR beta motif of about eight highly homologous variants seemed to mark ankylosing spondylitis blood.

This clonotype was counted a few times. What it binds is unknown. Quantitative 5'-RACE was performed with molecular barcodes, and it yielded the TCR beta libraries. MiXCR was run by TCRdb on the 5' RACE reads, yielding one entry per CDR3 protein. The data show around 770,000 distinct CDR3 sequences, 15% to 20% seen once. The CDR3 runs 15 residues. V lost 6 bases to trimming and J lost 5 bases; unmatched junction nucleotides: 5. Germline loops: CDR1 MGHRA, CDR2 YSYEKL. Sequencing used blood, either unsorted or a sorted T cell fraction (not recorded which). The receptor was isolated from a male donor with ankylosing spondylitis. V and J are TRBV4-1 and TRBJ1-6; 9 nucleotides match TRBD1. In nucleotides, the CDR3 is TGCGCCAGCAGGTACGGGGACAGGGATAATTCACCCCTCCACTTT. Protein: CASRYGDRDNSPLHF.